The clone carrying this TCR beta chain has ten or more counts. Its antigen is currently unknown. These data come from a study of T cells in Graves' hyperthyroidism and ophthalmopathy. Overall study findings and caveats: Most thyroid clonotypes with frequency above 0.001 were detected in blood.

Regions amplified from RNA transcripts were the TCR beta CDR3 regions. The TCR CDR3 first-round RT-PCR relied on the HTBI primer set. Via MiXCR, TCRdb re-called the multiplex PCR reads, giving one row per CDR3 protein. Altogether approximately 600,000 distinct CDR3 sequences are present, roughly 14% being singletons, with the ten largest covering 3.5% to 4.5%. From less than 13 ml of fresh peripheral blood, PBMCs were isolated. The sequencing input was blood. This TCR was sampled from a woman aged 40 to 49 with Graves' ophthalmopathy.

The CDR3 region is CASSTTDRNTEAFF. Here the CDR3 DNA reads TGTGCCAGCAGTACGACGGACAGGAACACTGAAGCTTTCTTT. J is TRBJ1-1 and V is TRBV6-1, with a weak D call TRBD1 (6 bases). The V gene lost 5 bases and the J gene lost 1 base, with 11 bases spanning the gap. The CDR3 length is 14 residues. The germline CDR1 and CDR2 sequences are MNHNS and SASEGT.